The 27 T cell receptor beta chains in this list originate from one sample, sequenced in a study of T cell responses to AZD1222 COVID-19 vaccine (dated by TCRdb to the early 2020s). The sample's time point label, in plain terms: about 28 days (+/-7) after the second vaccine dose. Preparation of the library involved the immunoSEQ multiplex PCR assay. Here the immuneACCESS table is served through TCRdb, limited to in-frame sequences with V and J called. Missing clones are a known gap in these copies; in checked studies unresolved V genes cover under half, and the rest lacks a known reason. The sample table contains 70,000 to 95,000 clones; only one count was recorded for approximately 90% of them. 6.5% to 9.5% of the sample rests with the top ten. Sequences were derived from peripheral blood, sampled 28 days after the second AZD1222 dose. These receptors were taken from an adult who received the AZD1222 COVID-19 vaccine.

This clone was counted once. The rearrangement joins TRBV5-5 to TRBJ2-6; no definite D call. Per germline, CDR1 SGHKS and CDR2 YYEKEE (reference sequence). The V end was cut by 0 bases, the J end by 4 bases, with 14 bases between. The CDR3 totals 17 residues. CDR3 DNA sequence: TGTGCCAGCAGCTTGGCCCCTACCCTAGGGGGGGCCAACGTCCTGACTTTC. Protein sequence: CASSLAPTLGGANVLTF.

V usage is TRBV10-1 and J usage is TRBJ1-3; D is undetermined. Per the germline V gene, CDR1 is WNHNN and CDR2 is SYGVQD (reference sequence). V lost 4 bases and J lost 0, with 4 bases in between. This CDR3 has 13 amino acids. The CDR3 DNA is TGCGCCAGCAGTGCCGACTCTGGAAACACCATATATTTT. Protein sequence: CASSADSGNTIYF.

CDR3 residues: CASSSETSNNEQFF. CDR3 DNA: TGCGCCAGCAGCTCCGAGACTAGTAACAATGAGCAGTTCTTC. The rearrangement uses TRBV5-1 and TRBJ2-1, with D maybe TRBD2 (6 bases). Deletions cut 3 bases from V and 5 bases from J, with 12 bases between. Germline-derived CDR1 and CDR2 are SGHRS and YFSETQ. This CDR3 comprises 14 residues. The whole variable domain, filled in from reference TRBV5-1 and TRBJ2-1, reads KAGVTQTPRYLIKTRGQQVTLSCSPISGHRSVSWYQQTPGQGLQFLFEYFSETQRNKGNFPGRFSGRQFSNSRSEMNVSTLELGDSALYLCASSSETSNNEQFFGPGTRLTVL.

J is TRBJ2-5 and V is TRBV7-8; 11 bases line up with TRBD2. From germline, CDR1 is SGHVS and CDR2 FQNEAQ. V shed 1 base, J shed 5 bases, and the junction held 9 bases outside the gene matches. CDR3 length: 17 residues. The CDR3, as DNA: TGTGCCAGCAGCTTAGAACTAGCGGGAGCAATGAAGGAGACCCAGTACTTC. Protein product: CASSLELAGAMKETQYF.

This clone was picked up one time. The chain uses TRBV19 and TRBJ1-6, with a tentative D call TRBD1 (5 bases). Germline CDR1 and CDR2: LNHDA and SQIVND (reference sequence). The germline V and J ends were trimmed by 5 bases and 9 bases, with 14 bases remaining between them. The CDR3 length is 14 residues. The CDR3 region has the DNA TGTGCCAGTAGTTCCCCAGGGCAAGCTTCACCCCTCCACTTT. It yields the protein CASSSPGQASPLHF.

The rearrangement links TRBV27 to TRBJ1-5, with D possibly being TRBD1 (5 bases). The germline gives CDR1 MNHEY, CDR2 SMNVEV (reference sequence). The V gene lost 9 bases and the J gene lost 5 bases, with 17 bases spanning the gap. There are 14 residues in the CDR3. CDR3 bases: TGTGCCAGTAGGTGGGGGGACGGCCATCAGCCCCAGCATTTT. Amino acid sequence: CASRWGDGHQPQHF.

There are a few counts of this clone. J is TRBJ2-7 and V is TRBV27, with TRBD2 as a possible D gene (6 bases). Between the trimmed V and J ends, which lost 1 base and 0 bases, there was a span of 10 bases. The germline V gene encodes CDR1 MNHEY and CDR2 SMNVEV (reference sequence). There are 15 residues in the CDR3. The CDR3 is CASSLFLGGSYEQYF. For the CDR3, the DNA is TGTGCCAGCAGTTTATTTTTGGGGGGCTCCTACGAGCAGTACTTC.

This clone was observed once. The chain has TRBV7-9 and TRBJ2-3; 11 nucleotides line up with TRBD2. The CDR3 runs to 15 residues. The trim removed 7 bases at V and 4 bases at J, leaving 7 bases unmatched. Germline values: CDR1 SEHNR, CDR2 FQNEAQ (reference sequence). CDR3 in DNA: TGTGCCAGCATTCTACTAGCGGGAGTCCCAGATACGCAGTATTTT. Translated: CASILLAGVPDTQYF.

Regarding this clone: The junction and the germline gene differ at one end; a read error may be behind it. The V call is TRBV2, the J call TRBJ2-2; the D gene is possibly TRBD1 (5 bases). The CDR3 is 15 residues long. CDR1 and CDR2 (germline): SNHLY, FYNNEI. The CDR3 region has the DNA TGTGCCAGCAGGGAAGGGGCCCCCGACACCGGGGAGCTGTTTTTT. As protein: CASREGAPDTGELFF.

The genes are TRBV14 and TRBJ2-7; no definite D call. V dropped 1 base and J dropped 2 bases, with 18 bases sitting between them. CDR1 is SGHDN, CDR2 FVKESK, per germline. This CDR3 is 17 amino acids long. CDR3 sequence (DNA): TGTGCCAGCAGCCAAGTACTGATTGGAGACGATACCTACGAGCAGTACTTC. This translates into CASSQVLIGDDTYEQYF.

The gene calls are TRBV5-1 and TRBJ1-1; no clear D. The CDR3 has 14 amino acids. V gave up 0 bases and J gave up 0 bases, with 6 bases separating them. The germline gives CDR1 SGHRS, CDR2 YFSETQ. The CDR3 DNA is TGCGCCAGCAGCTTGGTAGGGTTGAACACTGAAGCTTTCTTT. Translation: CASSLVGLNTEAFF.

This sequence joins TRBV11-2 and TRBJ2-7, with D possibly being TRBD1 (5 bases). CDR1 and CDR2 from the germline V gene are SGHAT and FQNNGV. V lost 1 base and J lost 4, with 11 bases in between. This CDR3 contains 14 residues. The CDR3 is CASSLALRGYEQYF. For the CDR3, the DNA is TGTGCCAGCAGCTTAGCCCTTAGGGGTTACGAGCAGTACTTC.

The chain links TRBV4-2 to TRBJ1-3; D ambiguous. V lost 2 bases and J 4 bases, leaving 15 bases between the germline ends. The germline V gene encodes CDR1 LGHNA and CDR2 YNFKEQ. This CDR3 spans 16 amino acids. The CDR3 DNA is TGTGCCAGCAGCCAATCGACACAGCTCCCCGGAAACACCATATATTTT. This sequence encodes CASSQSTQLPGNTIYF.

The rearrangement joins TRBV6-5 to TRBJ1-6; the D gene is possibly TRBD1 (6 bases). The germline V and J ends were trimmed by 6 bases and 14 bases, with 17 bases remaining between them. Per the germline V gene, CDR1 is MNHEY and CDR2 is SVGAGI. This CDR3 is 13 amino acids long. In nucleotides, the CDR3 is TGTGCCAGCAGACACGGGACACCACCATCCCTCCACTTT. Protein product: CASRHGTPPSLHF.

V gene TRBV19 combines with J gene TRBJ2-7; 10 nucleotides align to TRBD1. The V gene end was trimmed by 9 bases and the J gene end by 7 bases; junction bases not matched to a gene: 9. The germline gives CDR1 LNHDA, CDR2 SQIVND (reference sequence). The CDR3 covers 13 residues. The CDR3 is CASSGTGVREQYF. The CDR3 nucleotides are TGTGCCAGCTCCGGGACAGGGGTGAGAGAGCAGTACTTC.

V usage is TRBV14 and J usage is TRBJ1-1; a weak D match, TRBD1 (6 bases). This CDR3 comprises 15 residues. Germline V gene sequence: CDR1 SGHDN, CDR2 FVKESK. The V end lost 5 bases, the J end lost 0 bases, and 13 bases lay between the germline ends. The CDR3 DNA reads as TGTGCCAGCAGCTTAGGGGGAACCATGAACACTGAAGCTTTCTTT. It is translated as CASSLGGTMNTEAFF.

In this sample, this clone turned up once. This chain links TRBV27 with TRBJ1-2, with a tentative D call TRBD1 (5 bases). V lost 3 bases to trimming and J lost 4 bases, with 12 bases between them. CDR1 is MNHEY, CDR2 SMNVEV, per germline (reference sequence). The CDR3 has 14 amino acids. CDR3 DNA sequence: TGTGCCAGCAGTTTCGGAGGGGCGGGCTATGGCTACACCTTC. This codes for CASSFGGAGYGYTF.

The V call is TRBV4-2, the J call TRBJ1-2; D is unclear. The ends were cut back, 0 bases at V and 3 bases at J, with 11 bases in the middle. There are 15 residues in the CDR3. CDR1 is LGHNA, CDR2 YNFKEQ, per germline. This CDR3 is CASSQDGILDYGYTF. In DNA form, the CDR3 reads TGTGCCAGCAGCCAAGATGGAATCCTCGACTATGGCTACACCTTC.

This chain uses TRBV11-2 with TRBJ1-4, with D tentatively TRBD1 (5 bases). Germline V CDR1 and CDR2: SGHAT, FQNNGV. V was pared by 5 bases and J by 3 bases, with 13 bases between. This CDR3 is 15 amino acids long. CDR3 in DNA: TGTGCCAGCAGCCTTCGACAGCTACCTAATGAAAAACTGTTTTTT. Encoded protein: CASSLRQLPNEKLFF.

The V gene is TRBV6-6, the J gene TRBJ2-2, with 10 bases fitting TRBD2. Germline CDR1 and CDR2: MNHNY and SVGAGI (reference sequence). This CDR3 is 17 amino acids long. After removal of 5 bases from V and 0 bases from J, the junction contained 6 bases not matched to a gene. CDR3 sequence: CASSRPGLAANTGELFF. DNA of the CDR3: TGTGCCAGCAGTCGACCTGGACTAGCGGCGAACACCGGGGAGCTGTTTTTT.

The rearrangement links TRBV19 to TRBJ2-7; D may be TRBD1 (6 bases). Trimming cost V 3 bases and J 4 bases, with 10 bases left between them. CDR3 size: 13 residues. Germline V gene lookup returns CDR1 LNHDA and CDR2 SQIVND (reference sequence). CDR3 region: CASSIRDTYEQYF. The DNA for the CDR3 is TGTGCCAGTAGTATCAGGGACACGTACGAGCAGTACTTC.

This chain connects TRBV30 to TRBJ1-2, with 8 bases fitting TRBD1. The CDR3 is 15 amino acids. Trimming took 0 bases from V and 3 from J; bases not matched to a gene: 6. Germline V gene sequence: CDR1 GTSNPN, CDR2 SVGIG (reference sequence). The CDR3 sequence is CAWSVRIQGDYGYTF. CDR3 sequence (DNA): TGTGCCTGGAGTGTAAGAATACAGGGGGACTATGGCTACACCTTC.

The CDR3 loop reads CASSTLRQTEAFF. The DNA of the CDR3 is TGTGCCAGCAGTACTTTACGACAGACTGAAGCTTTCTTT. The chain joins TRBV25-1 to TRBJ1-1, with a possible D match to TRBD1 (5 bases). The V and J ends lost 5 bases and 5 bases respectively, with 12 bases between them. This CDR3 has 13 amino acids. CDR1 and CDR2 (germline): MGHDK, SYGVNS.

The CDR3 DNA follows: TGTGCCAGCAGCTTAGCGATGGGCCTGGGCAATCAGCCCCAGCATTTT. Translated, it gives CASSLAMGLGNQPQHF. This chain connects TRBV7-9 to TRBJ1-5; unclear D gene. This CDR3 is 16 amino acids long. Trimming removed 0 bases at V and 2 bases at J, with 11 bases between. Germline lookup yields CDR1 SEHNR and CDR2 FQNEAQ (reference sequence).

The rearrangement links TRBV20-1 to TRBJ2-6; TRBD2 aligns across 11 bases. The CDR3 totals 16 residues. The V segment lost 3 bases and the J segment 2 bases; nucleotides outside the gene matches: 3. CDR1 DFQATT and CDR2 SNEGSKA come from the germline V gene (reference sequence). The CDR3 region has the DNA TGCAGTGCTAGTACTAGCGGGAGAGCTGGGGCCAACGTCCTGACTTTC. Translated, it gives CSASTSGRAGANVLTF.

The chain recombines TRBV5-6 with TRBJ1-1, with D perhaps matching TRBD1 (5 bases). V was pared by 0 bases and J by 1 base, with 7 bases between. In germline, CDR1 is SGHDT, CDR2 YYEEEE. The CDR3 length is 14 residues. CDR3 in DNA: TGTGCCAGCAGCTTGGGGGGCCCGAACACTGAAGCTTTCTTT. Translated: CASSLGGPNTEAFF. The full variable domain, in which reference TRBV5-6 and TRBJ1-1 provide the parts outside the CDR3, is DAGVTQSPTHLIKTRGQQVTLRCSPKSGHDTVSWYQQALGQGPQFIFQYYEEEERQRGNFPDRFSGHQFPNYSSELNVNALLLGDSALYLCASSLGGPNTEAFFGQGTRLTVV.

The gene calls are TRBV5-1 and TRBJ2-6; D possibly corresponds to TRBD1 (6 bases). In germline, CDR1 is SGHRS, CDR2 YFSETQ. V lost 5 bases, J lost 0 bases, and 15 bases lay in between. The CDR3 runs 17 residues. The chain's CDR3 is CASSPGTPASGANVLTF. CDR3 nucleotides: TGCGCCAGCAGTCCCGGGACACCTGCCTCTGGGGCCAACGTCCTGACTTTC.